This T cell receptor (beta chain) derives from a study of cytomegalovirus exposure and HLA in healthy donors. The study, taken as a whole, reports: The study reported that TCR beta sequences accurately predicted HLA-A and HLA-B alleles in most subjects. In an earlier analysis, about 90% or about 30%: the productive usage of most TCR beta V segments. The authors enumerated over 150 TCR beta chains as linked to cytomegalovirus.

The primer mix had 60 Vbeta and 13 Jbeta primers. Profiling relied on immunoSEQ multiplex PCR, and the TCRdb table lists in-frame clones only, not all of them. The sample records fewer than 50,000 clones, 55% to 75% being singletons. Comments on this clone: The antigen is unknown.

This CDR3 is built from 15 residues. V was clipped by 1 base and J by 2 bases, with 11 bases between them. Germline loops: CDR1 LGHNA, CDR2 YNFKEQ. The sequence was collected from a man aged 50 to 59 in good health and CMV-seropositive. Sequenced: PBMCs. This chain joins TRBV4-2 and TRBJ1-2, with a possible D match to TRBD1 (6 bases). CDR3 sequence (DNA): TGTGCCAGCAGCCAAGTATCCACAGGGAACTATGGCTACACCTTC. Translation: CASSQVSTGNYGYTF.